The following is a TCR beta chain sequence with its context. This specimen comes from a study of blood T cell repertoires in COVID-19. Across the study: Nucleic acid was either cDNA or gDNA, and it came from T cells, B-cell-depleted T cells, or PBMCs.

Original processing notes: Estimation of nucleated cell counts relied on the amplification of reference gene primers. Data came from immunoSEQ multiplex PCR; TCRdb stores just in-frame clones and leaves some out. V, J and clone size are those of that table, while D and trimming were read from the DNA. The top ten hold roughly 4.9% of the sample, which has roughly 150,000 clones, over 80% seen once. Across 24 US areas, participants ranged in age from roughly 18 to 95 years. The CDR3 length is 12 residues. V was cut by 5 bases and J by 11 bases, with 10 bases left in between. Germline CDR1 reads SGHTA; CDR2 reads FQGNSA.

The source of this sequence is a man between 65 and 85 years old who had been exposed to COVID-19. The chain uses TRBV7-2 and TRBJ1-6; D is unresolved. Source material: PBMCs or T cells enriched from blood (not recorded which). The DNA for the CDR3 is TGTGCCAGCAGCCCCCCAGTACCACCCCTCCACTTT. Its translation is CASSPPVPPLHF.